Here is one T cell receptor beta chain with its context. Its antigen remains unidentified. The method was immunoSEQ multiplex PCR; TCRdb's version includes in-frame clones alone and lacks a portion of them. The sample lists roughly 2,300,000 clones, around 90% occurring once. The data derive from a study of shared clonotypes between healthy human individuals. Turning to the study itself: The plates for each donor numbered three CD4 naive, three CD4 memory, two CD8 naive and one CD8 memory. Whole-study results and caveats: Although depth was large, rarefaction showed that sequencing of the sorted subsets was incomplete.

The length of the CDR3 is 14 residues. Per germline, CDR1 KGHSH and CDR2 LQKENI. Between the trimmed V and J ends, which lost 2 bases and 4 bases, there was a span of 11 bases. Sequenced material: naive CD4+ T cells from PBMCs. Described subset: CD45RA+ positively selected. This chain uses TRBV18 with TRBJ1-2, with unresolved D. The source of this sequence is a man aged 18 to 30 in good health. Some clones in this sample may be carry-over from other donors' samples. CDR3 in amino acids: CASSPGHVAYGYTF. Here the CDR3 DNA reads TGTGCCAGCTCACCAGGGCACGTAGCCTATGGCTACACCTTC.